This TCR beta chain was observed in a study of shared clonotypes between healthy human individuals. This CDR3 has 14 residues. Germline CDR1 reads MRHNA; CDR2 reads SNTAGT. V lost 2 bases, J lost 7 bases, and 13 bases lay in between. Clones were sequenced by immunoSEQ multiplex PCR, and TCRdb holds only the in-frame ones, with some missing. The sample carries about 2 million clones, 85% to 95% recorded once. CD45RO-negative, CCR7-selected cells formed the naive CD8 fraction, which excluded terminally differentiated effector memory CD45RA+ cells. Sequences were obtained from naive CD8+ T cells sorted from blood. This clonotype was sampled from a man younger than 35 in good health. The chain has TRBV6-4 and TRBJ2-3; D remains ambiguous. The CDR3 nucleotides are TGTGCCAGCAGTGACCGTCACGGTTCTAATACGCAGTATTTT. Its protein is CASSDRHGSNTQYF.